This T cell receptor (beta chain) was found in a study of shared clonotypes between healthy human individuals (dated by TCRdb to about 2020). For the study in its entirety: A few men and two women, aged 18 to 49 years, made up the cohort. For each donor, CD4 naive and CD4 memory were each given three plates, CD8 naive was given two plates, and CD8 memory was given one plate. To estimate repertoire size and how much clonotype sharing occurs between individuals, the study deeply sequenced the blood TCR repertoires of about five healthy adults. To increase sequencing depth and limit assay-specific biases, TCR repertoire library preparation and sequencing were carried out by different laboratories using diverse techniques. Each donor's leukapheresis produced roughly between roughly 0.85 and 9.5 billion PBMCs. Broader findings and caveats from the paper: Incomplete sequencing was indicated by rarefaction of sorted-subset datasets, despite the large sequencing depth. Pairwise subsampling led to the expectation that sequencing depth would affect the degree of clonotype sharing among donors. Sampling was restricted to blood, and TCR repertoires in tissue are likely to differ from TCR repertoires in blood. The genetic and exposure-history diversity represented was limited by the small number of donors. Compared with non-shared clonotypes, the clonotypes found in all four sorted-subset donors had higher generation probabilities. Naive subsets generally had larger estimated clonotype richness than memory subsets. Across four donors, approximately 4.9% of naive CD4, roughly 3.4% of naive CD8, about 2% of memory CD4, and 0.4% of memory CD8 clonotypes were shared.

Based on the germline V gene, the CDR1 and CDR2 sequences are MGHRA and YSYEKL. There are 17 amino acids in the CDR3, from cysteine to phenylalanine inclusive. The read is trimmed to its CDR3 DNA, 51 bases read in frame from base 1. TCR CDR3 regions were amplified from genomic DNA by multiplex PCR using the deep immunoSEQ assay. Extracted genomic DNA from each cell subset was spread evenly across all wells of several immunoSEQ 96-well plates, with each plate serving as a replicate. Each replicate PCR for sorted subsets received roughly 200 ng genomic DNA, equal to around 32,000 T cell genomes. Purified libraries were quantified with a Qubit 3.0 fluorometer, sized on a Bioanalyzer 2100, and re-quantified with the KAPA Library Quantification kit. Every immunoSEQ 96-well plate was sequenced on a dedicated single-read 150-cycle Illumina NextSeq 550 flow cell. On the authors' methods: Because only junctional sequences without quality scores were contained in the immunoSEQ output, filtering matching that applied to full-length reads could not be performed. To assign V/J genes and CDR3, sequences were annotated using PyIR, a Python wrapper for IgBLAST v1.9, with IMGT germline references. Any read was removed if the V/J assignment was weak (E-value above 1e-6), the CDR3 was missing, or the read contained stop codons, out-of-frame junctions, or ambiguous translated residues. V3J clonotypes were defined as sequences sharing the same inferred V gene, J gene, and CDR3 amino acid sequence. Percentage overlap between repertoires was calculated by dividing the number of shared unique clonotypes by the size of the smaller repertoire. Repertoire richness was assessed with RTK rarefaction, the Chao1 estimator, and Recon v2.1 estimates of unobserved clonotypes. Generation probabilities were computed with OLGA for all TCRbeta clonotypes obtained by the gDNA method from several donors. TCRdb holds this immuneACCESS table with in-frame rearrangements only. Some clones are missing; in checked studies, unresolved V genes explain under half, and the rest has no known cause. The DNA was the basis for D and trimming; V, J and clone size are from that table. The sample includes some 2.1 million clones, with just over 90% observed a single time. The leading ten clones occupy 1.5% to 2% of the sample.

In regard to this clone: Its cognate antigen has yet to be identified. The junction departs from the called germline gene at one end, perhaps through a read error. This sample also contains other DNA sequences that code for the same CDR3.

For the CD8 naive samples, CD45RO-negative cells were positively selected for CCR7, yielding a CD45RA+CCR7+ population from which TemRA cells were excluded. The donors were healthy, HIV-negative adults with no recently reported acute infections or vaccinations. Every donor was a Caucasian adult living in Nashville, Tennessee, USA. Blood was obtained by leukapheresis, after which PBMCs were separated by Ficoll-Histopaque density gradient centrifugation and cryopreserved in liquid nitrogen vapor phase. Analytical flow cytometry was used to check the purity and quantity of every magnetically sorted T cell population. From each sorted fraction, genomic DNA was isolated and quantified by UV absorbance on a Nanodrop 2000c.

Recombination joined TRBV4-1 with TRBJ1-4; TRBD1 is possibly the D segment (6 matching bases). Sequencing was done on a sample of naive CD8+ T cells from PBMCs. The cell subset or site label, as the study defines it: CD45RA+CCR7+. This TCR derives from a man aged 18 to 30 in good health. Some clones in this sample may be carry-over from other donors' samples. The DNA sequence reads TGCGCCAGCAGCCCGGGACACCGGGGGTGGGCCTATGAAAAGCTGTTTTTT. The encoded protein is CASSPGHRGWAYEKLFF.